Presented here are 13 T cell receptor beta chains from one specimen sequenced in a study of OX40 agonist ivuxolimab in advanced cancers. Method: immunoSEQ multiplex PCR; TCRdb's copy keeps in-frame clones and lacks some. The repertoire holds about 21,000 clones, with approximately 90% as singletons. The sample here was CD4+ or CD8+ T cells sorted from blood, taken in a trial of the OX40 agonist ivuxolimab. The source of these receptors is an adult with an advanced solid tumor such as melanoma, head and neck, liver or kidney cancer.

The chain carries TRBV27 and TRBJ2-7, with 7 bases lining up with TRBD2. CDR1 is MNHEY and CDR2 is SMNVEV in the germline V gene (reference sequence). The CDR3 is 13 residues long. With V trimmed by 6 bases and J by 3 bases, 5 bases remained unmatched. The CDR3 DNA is TGTGCCAGCAGGACACTAGCGCACTACGAGCAGTACTTC. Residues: CASRTLAHYEQYF.

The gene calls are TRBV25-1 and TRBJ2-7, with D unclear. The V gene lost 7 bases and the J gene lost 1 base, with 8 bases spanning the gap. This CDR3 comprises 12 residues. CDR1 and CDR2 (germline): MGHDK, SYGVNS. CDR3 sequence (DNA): TGTGCCAGCAAGAAGGAATCCTACGAGCAGTACTTC. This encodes CASKKESYEQYF.

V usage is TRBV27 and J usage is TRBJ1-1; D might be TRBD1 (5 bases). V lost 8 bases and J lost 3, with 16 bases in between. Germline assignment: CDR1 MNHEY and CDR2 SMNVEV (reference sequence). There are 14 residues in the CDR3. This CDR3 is CASQVSVGDTEAFF. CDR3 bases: TGTGCCAGCCAAGTATCTGTGGGGGACACTGAAGCTTTCTTT.

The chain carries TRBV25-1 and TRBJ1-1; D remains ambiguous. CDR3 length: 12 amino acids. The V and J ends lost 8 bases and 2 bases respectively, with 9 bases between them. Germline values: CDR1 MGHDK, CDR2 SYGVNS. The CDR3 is CASAQGNTEAFF. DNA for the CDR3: TGTGCCAGCGCTCAAGGAAACACTGAAGCTTTCTTT.

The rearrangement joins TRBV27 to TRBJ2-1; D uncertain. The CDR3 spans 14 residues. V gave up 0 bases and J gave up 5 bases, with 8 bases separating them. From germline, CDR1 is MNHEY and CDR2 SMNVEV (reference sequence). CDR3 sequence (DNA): TGTGCCAGCAGTTTATCGTCAGGAGACAATGAGCAGTTCTTC. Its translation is CASSLSSGDNEQFF.

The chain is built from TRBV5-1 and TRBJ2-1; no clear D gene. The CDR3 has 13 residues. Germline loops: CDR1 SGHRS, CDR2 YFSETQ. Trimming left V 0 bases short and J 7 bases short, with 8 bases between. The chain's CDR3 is CASSLGLINEQFF. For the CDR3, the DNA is TGCGCCAGCAGCTTGGGGTTAATAAATGAGCAGTTCTTC.

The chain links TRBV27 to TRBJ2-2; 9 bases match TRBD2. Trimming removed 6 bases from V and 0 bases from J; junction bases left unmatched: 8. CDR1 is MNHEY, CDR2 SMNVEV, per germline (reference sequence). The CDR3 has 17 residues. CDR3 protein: CASRPHLAGPNTGELFF. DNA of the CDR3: TGTGCCAGCAGACCACATCTAGCGGGGCCGAACACCGGGGAGCTGTTTTTT.

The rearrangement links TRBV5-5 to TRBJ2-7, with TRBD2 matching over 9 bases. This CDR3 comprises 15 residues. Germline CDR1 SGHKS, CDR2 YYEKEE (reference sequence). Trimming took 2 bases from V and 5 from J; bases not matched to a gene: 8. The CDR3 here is CASSFAAGGGDEQYF. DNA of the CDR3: TGTGCCAGCAGCTTCGCGGCGGGGGGGGGCGACGAGCAGTACTTC.

The CDR3 sequence: CASSPGSAGERWNEQFF. DNA for the CDR3: TGTGCCAGCAGCCCGGGTTCGGCGGGAGAGAGGTGGAATGAGCAGTTCTTC. The chain is built from TRBV7-9 and TRBJ2-1; the match to TRBD2 covers 7 bases. The germline gives CDR1 SEHNR, CDR2 FQNEAQ (reference sequence). The length of the CDR3 is 17 residues. V lost 5 bases and J lost 7; bases outside the gene matches: 17.

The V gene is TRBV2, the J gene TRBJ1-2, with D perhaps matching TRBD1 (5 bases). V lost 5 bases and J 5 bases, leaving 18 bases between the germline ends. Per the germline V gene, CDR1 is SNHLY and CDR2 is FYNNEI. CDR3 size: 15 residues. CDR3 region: CASSPTGGGLYGYTF. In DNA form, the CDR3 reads TGTGCCAGCAGTCCGACGGGGGGAGGGTTGTATGGCTACACCTTC.

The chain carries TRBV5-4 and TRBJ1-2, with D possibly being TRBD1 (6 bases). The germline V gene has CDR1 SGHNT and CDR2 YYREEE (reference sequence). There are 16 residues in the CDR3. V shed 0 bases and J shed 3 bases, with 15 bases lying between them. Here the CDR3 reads CASSLDRAYLYYGYTF. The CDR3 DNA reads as TGTGCCAGCAGCTTGGACAGGGCCTACCTTTACTATGGCTACACCTTC.

CDR3 amino acids: CASSDVGTGELFF. The CDR3 region has the DNA TGTGCCAGCAGCGACGTGGGAACCGGGGAGCTGTTTTTT. The V and J genes are TRBV11-3 and TRBJ2-2, with no clear D. This CDR3 is 13 amino acids long. CDR1 is SGHNT, CDR2 YENEEA, per germline. Trimming cost V 5 bases and J 5 bases, with 9 bases left between them.

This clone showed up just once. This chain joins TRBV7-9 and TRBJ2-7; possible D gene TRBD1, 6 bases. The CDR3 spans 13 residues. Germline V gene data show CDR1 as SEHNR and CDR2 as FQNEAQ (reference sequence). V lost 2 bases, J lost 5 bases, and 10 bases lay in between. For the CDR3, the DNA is TGTGCCAGCAGCTTACCCAGGGGAAACGAGCAGTACTTC. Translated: CASSLPRGNEQYF.